This T cell receptor beta chain was recovered during a study of PD-1 blockade in classical Hodgkin lymphoma. Study conclusions and caveats: Reported findings placed baseline TCR diversity lower in newly diagnosed patients (compared with healthy donors). Why the repertoires differ is still unclear, perhaps disease activity or prior therapy.

Trimming at V came to 1 base and at J to 10 bases, leaving 4 bases not matched to a gene. Germline V gene sequence: CDR1 SGHDN, CDR2 FVKESK. The CDR3 extends over 13 amino acids. Worth noting for this clone: Antigen specificity is unknown.

Specified time point: newly diagnosed, previously untreated cHL patient sample. Produced via immunoSEQ multiplex PCR; TCRdb's table is partial and in-frame only. The sample yields tens of thousands of clones, 85% to 95% seen once. The V gene is TRBV14, the J gene TRBJ2-1; 7 nucleotides match TRBD2. The source of this sequence is a human donor with classical Hodgkin lymphoma. The material sequenced was peripheral blood mononuclear cells (PBMCs). In DNA, the CDR3 is TGTGCCAGCAGCCAAGCTAGCGGATCCGAGCAGTTCTTC. This encodes CASSQASGSEQFF.